These T cell receptor beta chains were read from a single sample in a study of cytomegalovirus exposure and HLA in healthy donors. Sequencing was performed with immunoSEQ multiplex PCR; in TCRdb, only in-frame clones are kept and a portion is missing. In all, the sample yields under 65,000 clones. The sequencing input was PBMCs. The origin of the receptors is a woman aged 18 to 35 in good health and CMV-seronegative. Each CDR3 is given with its conserved first and last residue. A D gene is named only where the DNA matches it firmly.

d_call j_call v_call cdr3_aa cdr3_nt
. TRBJ1-3 TRBV9 CASSVGGDSGNTIYF TGTGCCAGCAGCGTAGGCGGGGATTCTGGAAACACCATATATTTT
. TRBJ2-7 TRBV7-9 CASSWGEGYEQYF TGTGCCAGCAGCTGGGGAGAGGGCTACGAGCAGTACTTC
. TRBJ1-1 TRBV9 CASTRRWDTEAFF TGTGCCAGCACACGGCGGTGGGACACTGAAGCTTTCTTT
TRBD2 TRBJ2-3 TRBV12-5 CASGLVIAGPIDTQYF TGTGCTAGTGGTTTGGTTATAGCGGGCCCCATTGATACGCAGTATTTT
. TRBJ2-1 TRBV10-3 CAISDRPSYNEQFF TGTGCCATCAGTGACAGGCCTTCGTACAATGAGCAGTTCTTC
. TRBJ1-3 TRBV30 CAWSTQGGRNTIYF TGTGCCTGGAGTACTCAGGGTGGGAGAAACACCATATATTTT
. TRBJ2-3 TRBV30 CAWSVSPGRQGGADTQYF TGTGCCTGGAGTGTATCCCCAGGGAGGCAGGGTGGGGCAGATACGCAGTATTTT
TRBD1 TRBJ1-1 TRBV30 CAWTMDRGNTEAFF TGTGCCTGGACCATGGACAGGGGCAACACTGAAGCTTTCTTT
. TRBJ2-4 TRBV6-1 CASSESTEGAKNIQYF TGTGCCAGCAGTGAATCTACGGAGGGAGCCAAAAACATTCAGTACTTC
. TRBJ1-1 TRBV7-2 CASSLEGLGTEAFF TGTGCCAGCAGCTTAGAGGGGTTGGGCACTGAAGCTTTCTTT
TRBD1 TRBJ1-1 TRBV6-1 CASSRLTGATEAFF TGTGCCAGCAGTCGTTTGACAGGGGCCACTGAAGCTTTCTTT
. TRBJ2-2 TRBV4-1 CASSPPLGEANTGELFF TGCGCCAGCAGCCCTCCCCTCGGTGAGGCGAACACCGGGGAGCTGTTTTTT
. TRBJ1-2 TRBV19 CASSIDPTVGGEGYTF TGTGCCAGTAGTATAGATCCCACCGTGGGAGGAGAGGGCTACACCTTC
TRBD1 TRBJ1-2 TRBV30 CALFQTGGLYYGYTF TGTGCCCTTTTTCAGACAGGGGGTCTATACTATGGCTACACCTTC
. TRBJ2-7 TRBV2 CASISSIGAPGGEQYF TGTGCCAGCATCTCGTCTATCGGGGCACCTGGGGGGGAGCAGTACTTC
. TRBJ1-4 TRBV18 CASSPTTNEKLFF TGTGCCAGCTCACCTACAACTAATGAAAAACTGTTTTTT
TRBD1 TRBJ2-1 TRBV29-1 CSVEEGQDLFADNEQFF TGCAGCGTTGAAGAGGGACAGGATCTTTTCGCCGACAATGAGCAGTTCTTC
. TRBJ2-1 TRBV5-4 CASSPPRGGTYNEQFF TGTGCCAGCAGCCCACCGAGGGGGGGAACCTACAATGAGCAGTTCTTC
TRBD1 TRBJ2-5 TRBV5-4 CASSLGQGAGETQYF TGTGCCAGCAGCTTGGGGCAGGGGGCCGGAGAGACCCAGTACTTC
. TRBJ2-5 TRBV27 CASSGLREPGETQYF TGTGCCAGCAGCGGGTTGCGGGAACCAGGGGAGACCCAGTACTTC
TRBD1 TRBJ2-7 TRBV10-3 CAIFAGTGDGSSYEQYF TGTGCCATTTTCGCCGGGACAGGGGATGGAAGCTCCTACGAGCAGTACTTC
TRBD1 TRBJ2-7 TRBV9 CASSVAGQETYEQYF TGTGCCAGCAGCGTAGCAGGACAGGAAACCTACGAGCAGTACTTC
TRBD2 TRBJ2-2 TRBV2 CASRGLVNTGELFF TGTGCCAGCAGAGGACTAGTAAACACCGGGGAGCTGTTTTTT
. TRBJ2-7 TRBV28 CASSPPGAISYEQYF TGTGCCAGCAGCCCCCCAGGGGCGATCTCCTACGAGCAGTACTTC
. TRBJ2-3 TRBV28 CASTGQTLATQYF TGTGCCAGCACGGGACAGACACTAGCTACGCAGTATTTT
TRBD2 TRBJ2-7 TRBV9 CASSGGLTGGPLTYEQYF TGTGCCAGCAGCGGGGGACTAACGGGAGGGCCCCTAACCTACGAGCAGTACTTC
TRBD1 TRBJ1-2 TRBV6-5 CASRSEQGVIYGYTF TGTGCCAGCAGATCAGAGCAGGGGGTGATATATGGCTACACCTTC
TRBD1 TRBJ1-5 TRBV6-1 CASSWGQGGNQPQHF TGTGCCAGCAGTTGGGGACAGGGTGGCAATCAGCCCCAGCATTTT
TRBD1 TRBJ2-7 TRBV6-5 CASSEDRGSYEQYF TGTGCCAGCAGTGAAGACAGGGGCTCCTACGAGCAGTACTTC
. TRBJ1-2 TRBV30 CAWRTGEIYGYTF TGTGCCTGGAGGACTGGGGAGATATATGGCTACACCTTC
TRBD1 TRBJ1-1 TRBV6-1 CASSERDRNTEAFF TGTGCCAGCAGTGAACGGGACAGGAACACTGAAGCTTTCTTT
TRBD1 TRBJ1-1 TRBV30 CAWRRTGEDFF TGTGCCTGGAGACGGACAGGTGAAGATTTCTTT
TRBD1 TRBJ1-1 TRBV5-1 CASRQTGANTEAFF TGCGCCAGCAGGCAGACAGGGGCGAACACTGAAGCTTTCTTT
TRBD1 TRBJ1-1 TRBV5-1 CASKEGAGTEAFF TGCGCCAGCAAGGAGGGGGCTGGCACTGAAGCTTTCTTT